This TCR beta chain stems from a study of blood T cells in healthy people across ages. CDR3 length: 17 amino acids. The V gene end was trimmed by 4 bases and the J gene end by 4 bases; junction bases not matched to a gene: 9. CDR1 and CDR2 from the germline V gene are KGHDR and SFDVKD. Primed by a sample-barcoded 5' primer and a J-beta primer mix, a second PCR proceeded for 7 to 11 cycles. Each of the cDNA molecules was tagged by a template-switch adaptor with 12 random nucleotides. One entry per CDR3 protein, called by TCRdb with MiXCR from the 5' RACE reads. The sample contains over 700,000 distinct CDR3 sequences, approximately 25% of which appear only once. Each donor's blood draw was approximately 10 milliliters of peripheral blood. This sample also belongs to another study, concerning T cells of mothers and their children. That paper notes: Overlap ran slightly, non-significantly higher for related than unrelated mother-child pairs.

Sequences were obtained from blood. The J gene is TRBJ2-1, the V gene TRBV24-1; 10 nucleotides line up with TRBD2. The origin of this receptor is a boy younger than 18 in good health. The CDR3 region is CATSDPGLATPYNEQFF. The CDR3 nucleotides read TGTGCCACCAGTGACCCGGGACTAGCGACTCCTTACAATGAGCAGTTCTTC.